One and the same sample provided the 25 T cell receptor beta chains below, sequenced in a study of blood T cell repertoires in COVID-19. TCRdb keeps only in-frame clones here, not all; method: immunoSEQ multiplex PCR. The data show roughly 43,000 clones, 70% to 90% seen once. The sample taken for sequencing was peripheral blood. The receptors come from a man in his 60s with active COVID-19.

Comment on this clone: The sample holds other DNA sequences that translate to the same CDR3. The chain joins TRBV9 to TRBJ1-6, with 9 bases identical to TRBD1. Germline V lookup: CDR1 SGDLS, CDR2 YYNGEE. V was clipped by 3 bases and J by 10 bases; unmatched bases: 8. The CDR3 totals 15 residues. The CDR3 spells CASSARTGEGSPLHF. The CDR3 nucleotides are TGTGCCAGCAGCGCGAGGACAGGGGAAGGGTCACCCCTCCACTTT.

The chain has TRBV11-2 and TRBJ1-4; D not certain. The CDR3 is 15 residues long. Germline lookup yields CDR1 SGHAT and CDR2 FQNNGV. V was cut by 5 bases and J by 2 bases, with 12 bases left in between. CDR3 nucleotides: TGTGCCAGCAGCCCTCAACGAAGCACTAATGAAAAACTGTTTTTT. Translation: CASSPQRSTNEKLFF.

This chain connects TRBV6-2 or TRBV6-3 to TRBJ2-1, with 8 bases lining up with TRBD2. The ends lost 5 bases at V and 15 bases at J; junction bases unmatched: 9. CDR3 size: 12 residues. Germline CDR1 and CDR2: MNHEY and SVGEGT. CDR3 amino acids: CASSIAGSGRFF. The CDR3 region has the DNA TGTGCCAGCAGTATAGCGGGATCGGGGCGGTTCTTC.

The chain couples TRBV29-1 to TRBJ1-2; TRBD1 is a possible D gene (5 bases). CDR1 SQVTM and CDR2 ANQGSEA come from the germline V gene. Trimming pared 3 bases from V and 0 bases from J, leaving 11 bases between. The CDR3 has 14 residues. The CDR3 loop reads CSVDQGNTNYGYTF. CDR3 coding DNA: TGCAGCGTTGACCAGGGAAATACTAACTATGGCTACACCTTC. The full variable domain, rest sourced from reference TRBV29-1 and TRBJ1-2, is SAVISQKPSRDICQRGTSLTIQCQVDSQVTMMFWYRQQPGQSLTLIATANQGSEATYESGFVIDKFPISRPNLTFSTLTVSNMSPEDSSIYLCSVDQGNTNYGYTFGSGTRLTVV.

The gene calls are TRBV7-2 and TRBJ2-3; no definite D call. The germline V gene encodes CDR1 SGHTA and CDR2 FQGNSA. This CDR3 has 13 residues. Deletions cut 5 bases from V and 2 bases from J, with 8 bases between. The CDR3 DNA follows: TGTGCCAGCAGCCCCTCCCCCACAGATACGCAGTATTTT. Its protein is CASSPSPTDTQYF. The whole variable domain, remainder taken from reference TRBV7-2 and TRBJ2-3, is GAGVSQSPSNKVTEKGKDVELRCDPISGHTALYWYRQSLGQGLEFLIYFQGNSAPDKSGLPSDRFSAERTGGSVSTLTIQRTQQEDSAVYLCASSPSPTDTQYFGPGTRLTVL.

The chain employs TRBV4-2 and TRBJ1-2; no reliable D call. The CDR3 spans 13 residues. V lost 3 bases and J 3 bases, leaving 8 bases between the germline ends. The germline CDR1 and CDR2 sequences are LGHNA and YNFKEQ. CDR3 protein: CASSQGDYYGYTF. CDR3 DNA sequence: TGTGCCAGCAGCCAGGGAGATTACTATGGCTACACCTTC.

This chain uses TRBV27 with TRBJ1-5; a weak D match, TRBD1 (5 bases). Germline V gives CDR1 MNHEY, CDR2 SMNVEV (reference sequence). V shed 3 bases and J shed 6 bases, with 9 bases lying between them. The CDR3 totals 13 residues. The CDR3 reads CASSLGGGQPQHF. CDR3 nucleotide sequence: TGTGCCAGCAGTTTGGGGGGGGGTCAGCCCCAGCATTTT.

The V call is TRBV4-1, the J call TRBJ1-1; 7 bases fit TRBD1. CDR3 size: 15 residues. CDR1 is MGHRA and CDR2 is YSYEKL in the germline V gene. V lost 1 base and J lost 3; bases outside the gene matches: 5. This chain's CDR3 is CASSQGGGQHTEAFF. The CDR3 DNA sequence: TGCGCCAGCAGCCAAGGAGGGGGACAGCACACTGAAGCTTTCTTT.

The genes are TRBV5-6 and TRBJ2-7, with 7 positions matching TRBD2. Looked up from germline, CDR1 is SGHDT and CDR2 is YYEEEE. There are 13 residues in the CDR3. The junction had 6 bases not matched to a gene; V was cut back by 4 bases and J by 5 bases. The CDR3 DNA is TGTGCCAGCAGCAATAAGGGGAGGGACGAGCAGTACTTC. This gives the protein CASSNKGRDEQYF.

V and J are TRBV25-1 and TRBJ1-1; 7 bases line up with TRBD1. Germline CDR1 is MGHDK and CDR2 is SYGVNS. This CDR3 comprises 14 residues. Trimming cost V 3 bases and J 6 bases; bases outside gene matches: 7. The CDR3, as DNA: TGTGCCAGCAGTGAGCCCGGGACAGCAGCTGAAGCTTTCTTT. Translation gives CASSEPGTAAEAFF.

The J gene is TRBJ2-7, the V gene TRBV6-5, with a weak D call TRBD1 (6 bases). From germline, CDR1 is MNHEY and CDR2 SVGAGI. The CDR3 loop spans 14 amino acids. Trimming removed 8 bases at V and 2 bases at J, with 16 bases between. CDR3 sequence reads: CASGGQFFAYEQYF. In DNA, the CDR3 is TGTGCCAGCGGCGGACAGTTTTTCGCCTACGAGCAGTACTTC.

The chain uses TRBV14 and TRBJ1-2, with D perhaps TRBD1 (5 bases). This CDR3 spans 12 amino acids. Trimming took 4 bases from V and 7 from J, leaving 10 bases between them. The germline gives CDR1 SGHDN, CDR2 FVKESK. CDR3 protein: CASSRGHVGYTF. The CDR3 DNA reads as TGTGCCAGCAGCCGTGGACACGTTGGCTACACCTTC.

This chain uses TRBV28 with TRBJ1-5, with D possibly being TRBD1 (6 bases). The CDR3 extends over 16 amino acids. V dropped 4 bases and J dropped 3 bases, with 16 bases sitting between them. The germline V gene encodes CDR1 MDHEN and CDR2 SYDVKM. CDR3 residues: CASSSSSSGVNQPQHF. CDR3 DNA sequence: TGTGCCAGCAGTTCATCTTCTTCAGGGGTCAATCAGCCCCAGCATTTT.

This chain links TRBV7-9 with TRBJ1-1; tentative D call: TRBD1 (5 bases). CDR3 length equals 13 residues. V shed 4 bases and J shed 3 bases, with 9 bases lying between them. CDR1 is SEHNR, CDR2 FQNEAQ, per germline (reference sequence). The CDR3 nucleotides read TGTGCCAGCAGCTCCTCAGGGTACACTGAAGCTTTCTTT. The encoded protein is CASSSSGYTEAFF.

This clone was seen a handful of times. The chain combines TRBV4-1 with TRBJ2-7, with 13 bases lining up with TRBD2. This CDR3 has 17 residues. V shed 1 base, J shed 7 bases, and the junction held 10 bases outside the gene matches. Germline V lookup: CDR1 MGHRA, CDR2 YSYEKL. The CDR3 is CASSQGPGLAGEGEQYF. In nucleotides, the CDR3 is TGCGCCAGCAGCCAAGGACCAGGACTAGCGGGAGAGGGAGAGCAGTACTTC.

J is TRBJ1-2 and V is TRBV3-1 (or the pseudogene TRBV3-2), with TRBD1 identical over 7 bases. V lost 4 bases, J lost 7 bases, and 6 bases stayed unmatched. Germline values: CDR1 LGHDT, CDR2 YNNKEL (reference sequence). The CDR3 has 13 residues. For the CDR3, the DNA is TGTGCCAGCAGCCCAAGGACAGGCGGTGGCTACACCTTC. Its translation: CASSPRTGGGYTF.

The count of this clone is one. The rearrangement links TRBV12-3 or TRBV12-4 to TRBJ1-2; the D gene is possibly TRBD1 (5 bases). CDR3 length equals 13 residues. V was clipped by 5 bases and J by 4 bases, with 11 bases between them. Written as DNA, the CDR3 is TGTGCCAGCAGTGACAGACCCTTCTATGGCTACACCTTC. It is translated as CASSDRPFYGYTF.

The J gene is TRBJ2-7, the V gene TRBV10-3; 8 bases match TRBD2. The CDR3 consists of 14 residues. With 6 bases clipped from V and 5 bases from J, the junction kept 9 bases outside the gene matches. In germline, CDR1 is ENHRY, CDR2 SYGVKD. For the CDR3, the DNA is TGTGCCATCAGGCAAGCGGGAGCATCGCACGAGCAGTACTTC. It yields the protein CAIRQAGASHEQYF.

This sequence joins TRBV3-1 (or the pseudogene TRBV3-2) and TRBJ2-5; tentatively, D is TRBD1 (6 bases). Per germline, CDR1 LGHDT and CDR2 YNNKEL (reference sequence). Deletions cut 4 bases from V and 5 bases from J, with 14 bases between. The CDR3 totals 14 residues. CDR3 sequence: CASSLQGGRETQYF. The CDR3 DNA reads as TGTGCCAGCAGCCTACAGGGTGGTAGGGAGACCCAGTACTTC.

This sequence joins TRBV9 and TRBJ2-1; 11 bases agree with TRBD2. J gave up 8 bases and V 3 bases, and 1 base lay outside the gene matches. This CDR3 contains 13 residues. Germline CDR1 is SGDLS and CDR2 is YYNGEE. The CDR3 sequence: CASSGLAGHEQFF. In nucleotides, the CDR3 is TGTGCCAGCAGCGGACTAGCGGGACATGAGCAGTTCTTC.

This clone was observed once. This chain uses TRBV5-1 with TRBJ1-4; 7 positions match TRBD1. The CDR3 sequence is 15 residues long. Germline trimming cut 4 bases from V and 5 bases from J; bases unmatched to any gene: 8. Germline CDR1 reads SGHRS; CDR2 reads YFSETQ. The CDR3 reads CASSGTGASNEKLFF. CDR3 DNA sequence: TGCGCCAGCAGCGGAACAGGGGCCTCCAATGAAAAACTGTTTTTT. The full variable domain, in which reference TRBV5-1 and TRBJ1-4 provide the parts outside the CDR3, is KAGVTQTPRYLIKTRGQQVTLSCSPISGHRSVSWYQQTPGQGLQFLFEYFSETQRNKGNFPGRFSGRQFSNSRSEMNVSTLELGDSALYLCASSGTGASNEKLFFGSGTQLSVL.

The chain combines TRBV7-9 with TRBJ2-1; 9 nucleotides match TRBD2. V was pared by 0 bases and J by 15 bases, with 9 bases of the junction left unmatched. This CDR3 region has 14 residues. The germline V gene has CDR1 SEHNR and CDR2 FQNEAQ (reference sequence). The DNA for the CDR3 is TGTGCCAGCAGCTTAGCAGGTTTAGCGGGAGTCCGGTTCTTC. It is translated as CASSLAGLAGVRFF.

In DNA, the CDR3 is TGTGCCAGCAGTTACTCGTCTAGTACCTACGAGCAGTACTTC. It translates to CASSYSSSTYEQYF. The V call is TRBV6-6, the J call TRBJ2-7; no definite D call. The CDR3 has 14 amino acids. Germline V gene data show CDR1 as MNHNY and CDR2 as SVGAGI (reference sequence). Trimming stripped 0 bases from V and 2 bases from J, with 8 bases between.

The chain combines TRBV6-2 or TRBV6-3 with TRBJ2-7; TRBD2 aligns across 8 bases. Looked up from germline, CDR1 is MNHEY and CDR2 is SVGEGT. This CDR3 comprises 16 residues. V shed 4 bases, J shed 3 bases, and the junction held 11 bases outside the gene matches. CDR3 residues: CASSSGVAGRFYEQYF. The CDR3, as DNA: TGTGCCAGCAGTTCTGGCGTAGCGGGACGCTTCTACGAGCAGTACTTC.

This chain links TRBV9 with TRBJ1-5; 8 positions agree with TRBD1. This CDR3 is built from 16 residues. The V gene end was trimmed by 3 bases and the J gene end by 6 bases; junction bases not matched to a gene: 11. Germline CDR1 reads SGDLS; CDR2 reads YYNGEE. CDR3 in DNA: TGTGCCAGCAGCGATGGTTTAGGACAGGGCACTCAGCCCCAGCATTTT. Protein: CASSDGLGQGTQPQHF.